This entry describes one T cell receptor beta chain. The entry originates in a study of CD8+ T cells in alopecia areata. Study as a whole: Tofacitinib therapy took 6 to 18 months; 6 months off drug came after. The authors scored treated patients' severity by affected scalp percentage.

Germline CDR1 GTSNPN, CDR2 SVGIG (reference sequence). The length of the CDR3 is 15 residues. Trimming removed 6 bases from V and 2 bases from J, with 14 bases in between. Treatment given: oral pan-JAK inhibitor, 5-10 mg twice daily. Extraction and reverse transcription of RNA yielded cDNA as the sequencing template. Repertoires were generated with immunoSEQ multiplex PCR, while TCRdb's copy carries only in-frame clones and drops some. The data contain about 100,000 clones, around 47% of them seen just once; the ten biggest clones take up more than 15%. The chain links TRBV30 to TRBJ2-6, with D possibly being TRBD1 (6 bases). This receptor was obtained from a human donor with alopecia areata. The sample in question was CD8+ T cells sorted from blood, obtained at week 24, from a patient treated with tofacitinib. CDR3 loop: CACQATGAGANVLTF. Written as DNA, the CDR3 is TGTGCCTGCCAGGCGACAGGAGCTGGGGCCAACGTCCTGACTTTC.